Below, 5 T cell receptor beta chains from the same sample are listed, as sequenced in a study of CXCR3-negative and CXCR3-positive naive CD8 T cells. Study conclusions and caveats: More hydrophobic TRB CDR3s occurred in CXCR3-positive than in CXCR3-negative naive cells.

No antigen has been assigned to these receptors. The libraries of TRB cDNA were constructed through 5' RACE using UMI labels. Reprocessing the 5' RACE reads, TCRdb reports a single entry for every CDR3 protein and omits DNA. The sample holds around 95,000 distinct CDR3 sequences. Sequencing was done on a sample of naive CXCR3+ CD8+ T cells from blood. Indicated subset: CD45RO-CCR7+CD27+CD95- naive CD8+ T cells expressing CXCR3 (TNR3+). The origin of the receptors is a human donor in good health. Some clones in this sample may be carry-over from other donors' samples.

This sequence joins TRBV6-2 or TRBV6-3 and TRBJ1-1; the TCRdb call, TRBD1, lacks DNA for checking. Germline CDR1 MNHEY, CDR2 SVGEGT. The CDR3 consists of 16 residues. This chain's CDR3 is CASSYPYRTDPTEAFF.

The V call is TRBV6-2 or TRBV6-3, the J call TRBJ2-1; TCRdb picks TRBD2, but there is no DNA to check that call. Germline lookup yields CDR1 MNHEY and CDR2 SVGEGT. This CDR3 comprises 14 residues. This CDR3 reads CASSLAGDWNEQFF.

V is TRBV29-1 and J is TRBJ2-1; there is no DNA to check the TCRdb D call of TRBD2. Germline assignment: CDR1 SQVTM and CDR2 ANQGSEA. The CDR3 spans 12 residues. CDR3 region: CSVAVRREGMSF.

The chain recombines TRBV6-2 or TRBV6-3 with TRBJ2-3; the D call from TCRdb, TRBD2, cannot be confirmed without DNA. Germline CDR1 MNHEY, CDR2 SVGEGT. This CDR3 is built from 20 residues. The CDR3 spells CASSYSSLAGVPPNTDTQYF.

This chain joins TRBV6-5 and TRBJ2-2. Germline CDR1 reads MNHEY; CDR2 reads SVGAGI. The CDR3 covers 13 residues. The CDR3 loop is CASSYVATGELFF.